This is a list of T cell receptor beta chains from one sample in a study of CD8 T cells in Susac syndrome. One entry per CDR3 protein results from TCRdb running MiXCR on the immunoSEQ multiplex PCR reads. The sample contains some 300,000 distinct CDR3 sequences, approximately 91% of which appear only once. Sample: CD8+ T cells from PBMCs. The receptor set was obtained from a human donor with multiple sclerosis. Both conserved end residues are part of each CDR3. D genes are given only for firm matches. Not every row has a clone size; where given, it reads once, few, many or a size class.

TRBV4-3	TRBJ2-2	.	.	TGCGCCAGCAGCCAAGTGGGCACCGGGGAGCTGTTTTTT	CASSQVGTGELFF
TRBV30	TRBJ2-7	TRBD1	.	TGTGCCAGCCGGGACAGGGGGCCCGAGCAGTACTTC	CASRDRGPEQYF
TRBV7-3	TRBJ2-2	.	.	TGTGCCAGCAGCTTACCTAACAGGGCCGGGGAGCTGTTTTTT	CASSLPNRAGELFF
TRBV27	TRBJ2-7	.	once	TGTGCTACCTTTTGGGGCGGTGGGCAGTACTTC	CATFWGGGQYF
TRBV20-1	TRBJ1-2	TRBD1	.	TGCAGTGCTTCCTCTACCGGGACAGGGGCATACCTAGGCTACACCTTC	CSASSTGTGAYLGYTF
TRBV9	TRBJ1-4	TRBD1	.	TGTGCCAGCAGCGCACAGGGGAATGATGAAAAACTGTTTTTT	CASSAQGNDEKLFF
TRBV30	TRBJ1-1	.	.	TGTGCCTGGATTTCGGGGGCCCGTGAAGCTTTCTTT	CAWISGAREAFF
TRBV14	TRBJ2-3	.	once	TGTGCCAGCAGCCCCTGGGACACCCCAACGCAGTATTTT	CASSPWDTPTQYF
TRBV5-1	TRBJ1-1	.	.	TGCGCCAGCAGCGGCGCAGGGGACACTGAAGCTTTCTTT	CASSGAGDTEAFF
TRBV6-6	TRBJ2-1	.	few	TGTGCCAGCAGTTTGGCCGGGACTGAGAACAATGAGCAGTTCTTC	CASSLAGTENNEQFF
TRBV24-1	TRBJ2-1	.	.	TGTGCCACCAGTGATTCCCTTGGTGAGCAGTTCTTC	CATSDSLGEQFF
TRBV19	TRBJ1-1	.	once	TGTGCCAGTACCCCTGGGCCTACAGGGCAAGCTTTCTTT	CASTPGPTGQAFF
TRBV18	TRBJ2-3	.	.	TGTGCCAGCTCACCGAGTCAAGGCACAGATACGCAGTATTTT	CASSPSQGTDTQYF
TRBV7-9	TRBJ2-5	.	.	TGTGCCAGCAGCTTAGTTGAGGAGACCCAGTACTTC	CASSLVEETQYF
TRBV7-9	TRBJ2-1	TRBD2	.	TGTGCCAGCAGCTTACTGCTACTAGCGGGAGCTGAGCAGTTCTTC	CASSLLLLAGAEQFF
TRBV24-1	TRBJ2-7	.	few	TGTGCCACCTCGAAGGGCCCCTACGAGCAGTACTTC	CATSKGPYEQYF
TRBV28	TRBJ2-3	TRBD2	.	TGTGCCAGCAGGCTGGGACTAGCGGGACCCACAGATACGCAGTATTTT	CASRLGLAGPTDTQYF
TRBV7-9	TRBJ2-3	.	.	TGTGCCAGCAGCTCACTCGACGGCACAGATACGCAGTATTTT	CASSSLDGTDTQYF
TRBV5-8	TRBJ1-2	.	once	TGTGCCAGCACCACGATTTGGGAGGACTATGGCTACACCTTC	CASTTIWEDYGYTF
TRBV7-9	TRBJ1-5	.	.	TGTGCCAGCAGCTTAGGGAGGATCCCCCCTAGCAATCAGCCCCAGCATTTT	CASSLGRIPPSNQPQHF
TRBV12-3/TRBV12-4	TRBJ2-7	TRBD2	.	TGTGCCAGCAGTCTCGGACTAGCGGGCTTCTACGAGCAGTACTTC	CASSLGLAGFYEQYF
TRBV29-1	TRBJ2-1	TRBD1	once	TGCAGCGTTACCGGGACAGGGGGCGAGCAGTTCTTC	CSVTGTGGEQFF
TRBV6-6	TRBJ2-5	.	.	TGTGCCAGCAGCTTGGGGGGAACCCAAGAGACCCAGTACTTC	CASSLGGTQETQYF
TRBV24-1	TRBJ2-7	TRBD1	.	TGTGCCACCAGTGATCGGGACAGGGGTTGGTACGAGCAGTACTTC	CATSDRDRGWYEQYF
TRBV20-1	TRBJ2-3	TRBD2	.	TGCAGTCTAGGGGAGGGAACGGTATGGAGCACAGATACGCAGTATTTT	CSLGEGTVWSTDTQYF
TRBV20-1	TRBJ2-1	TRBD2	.	TGCAGTGCTCTCTCGGGGGCCAGCGGGGGGAATGAGCAGTTCTTC	CSALSGASGGNEQFF
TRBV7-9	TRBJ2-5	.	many	TGTGCCAGCAGCCGTACAGGGTACCAAGAGACCCAGTACTTC	CASSRTGYQETQYF
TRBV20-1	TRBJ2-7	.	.	TGCAGTGCTAGAGACCCCTACTACGAGCAGTACTTC	CSARDPYYEQYF
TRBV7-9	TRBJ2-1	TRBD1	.	TGTGCCAGCAGCTTATCAGAACAGGGGAATTCAATATCCTACAATGAGCAGTTCTTC	CASSLSEQGNSISYNEQFF
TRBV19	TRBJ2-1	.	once	TGTGCCAGTAGTCCAGGAACCAATTCGTGGCAACCTAACAATGAGCAGTTCTTC	CASSPGTNSWQPNNEQFF
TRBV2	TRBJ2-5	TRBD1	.	TGTGCCAGCACCCTTGGACAGGGAAGTCCCAAAGAGACCCAGTACTTC	CASTLGQGSPKETQYF
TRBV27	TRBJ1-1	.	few	TGTGCCAGCAGTTTAGGGCAGACGAACACTGAAGCTTTCTTT	CASSLGQTNTEAFF
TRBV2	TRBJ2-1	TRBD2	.	TGTGCCAGCAGTCACGGGGGGGCCTATAGCTCCTACAATGAGCAGTTCTTC	CASSHGGAYSSYNEQFF
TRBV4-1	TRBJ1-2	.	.	TGCGCCAGCAGCCAAGATCTGGCAGCCGGCTACACCTTC	CASSQDLAAGYTF
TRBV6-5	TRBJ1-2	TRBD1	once	TGTGCCAGCAGTTACTCCCCAGGGGGGCCTGGTGGCTACACCTTC	CASSYSPGGPGGYTF
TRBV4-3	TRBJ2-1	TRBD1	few	TGCGCCAGCAGCCGCGGACAGGGAACAGATGAGCAGTTCTTC	CASSRGQGTDEQFF
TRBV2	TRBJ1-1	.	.	TGTGCCACCCCCTCGGGGAATGGGAACACTGAAGCTTTCTTT	CATPSGNGNTEAFF
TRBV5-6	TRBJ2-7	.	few	TGTGCCAGCAGCTTGGCCGGTTCAGTTGTATGGGGCGACGAAGTATCCGAGCAGTACTTC	CASSLAGSVVWGDEVSEQYF
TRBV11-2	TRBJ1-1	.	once	TGTGCCAGCAGCTTAGATCTTATGAACACTGAAGCTTTCTTT	CASSLDLMNTEAFF
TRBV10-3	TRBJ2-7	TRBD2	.	TGTGCCATCAGTCTAATTGGACTAGCGGGAGGCTACGAGCAGTACTTC	CAISLIGLAGGYEQYF
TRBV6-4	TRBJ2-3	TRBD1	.	TGTGCCAGCAGTGACTCTCAGGGGGCAGATACGCAGTATTTT	CASSDSQGADTQYF
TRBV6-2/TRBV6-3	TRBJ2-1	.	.	TGTGCCAGCGAGCCCCAGCGGGTTTCCTACAATGAGCAGTTCTTC	CASEPQRVSYNEQFF
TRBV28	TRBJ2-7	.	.	TGTGCCAGCACCCCCGCCGGGAGATCCTACGAGCAGTACTTC	CASTPAGRSYEQYF
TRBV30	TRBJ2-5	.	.	TGTGCCTGGAGTTTTTTAGGGGAATGGGAGACCCAGTACTTC	CAWSFLGEWETQYF
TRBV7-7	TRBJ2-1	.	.	TGTGCTAGCAGCCCGCGACCCCTAGAGGATGAGCAGTTCTTC	CASSPRPLEDEQFF
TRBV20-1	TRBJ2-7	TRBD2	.	TGCAGTGCTAGAGGTAGCGGGATAGACTACGAGCAGTACTTC	CSARGSGIDYEQYF
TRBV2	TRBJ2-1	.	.	TGTGCCAGCAGGGATGAAGGGGGACTCAGTTACAATGAGCAGTTCTTC	CASRDEGGLSYNEQFF
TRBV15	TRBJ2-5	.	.	TGTGCCACCAGCAGAGGTACTAGTTACACAGAGACCCAGTACTTC	CATSRGTSYTETQYF
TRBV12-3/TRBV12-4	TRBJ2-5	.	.	TGTGCCAGCGGGCTAGGTGGGCAGGAGACCCAGTACTTC	CASGLGGQETQYF
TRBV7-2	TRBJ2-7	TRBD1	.	TGTGCCAGCAGCTTGGTCGCCGGGACAGGGGAATACGGGCAGTACTTC	CASSLVAGTGEYGQYF
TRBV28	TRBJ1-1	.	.	TGTGCCAGCAGTTTATCCGGACCCATGAACACTGAAGCTTTCTTT	CASSLSGPMNTEAFF
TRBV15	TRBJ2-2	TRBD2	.	TGTGCCACCAGCAGTGAGGCGGGAGGGGACACCGGGGAGCTGTTTTTT	CATSSEAGGDTGELFF
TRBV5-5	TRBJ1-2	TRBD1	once	TGTGCCAGCAGTTCCGACGGACAGGGTATTTTC	CASSSDGQGIF